A selection of T cell receptor beta chains follows, all from one sample in a study of shared clonotypes between healthy human individuals. Assay used: immunoSEQ multiplex PCR; TCRdb lists only in-frame clones, some missing. This sample has about 2,500,000 clones, with more than 90% found just once. The specimen was naive CD4+ T cells sorted from blood. The source of these receptors is a man between 18 and 35 years old in good health. Both conserved end residues are part of each CDR3. D genes are given only for firm matches. Not every row has a clone size; where given, it reads once, few, many or a size class.

D | J | length | V | size | DNA | CDR3
NA | TRBJ1-5 | 13 | TRBV7-2 | NA | TGTGCCAGCAGCCCTAACAGGGATCAGCCCCAGCATTTT | CASSPNRDQPQHF
NA | TRBJ1-6 | 15 | TRBV4-1 | NA | TGCGCCAGCAGCCAAGAGGGCGGCAGCAATTCACCCCTCCACTTT | CASSQEGGSNSPLHF
NA | TRBJ1-1 | 11 | TRBV29-1 | once | TGCAGCGTCCGGGACGCCGGGGAAGCTTTCTTT | CSVRDAGEAFF
TRBD1 | TRBJ1-5 | 15 | TRBV6-1 | NA | TGTGCCAGCAGTCCTAGGGACAGGATTAATCAGCCCCAGCATTTT | CASSPRDRINQPQHF
NA | TRBJ1-1 | 13 | TRBV11-2 | NA | TGTGCCAGCAGCTTGGTTCCGAACACTGAAGCTTTCTTT | CASSLVPNTEAFF
TRBD2 | TRBJ2-3 | 18 | TRBV5-6 | NA | TGTGCCAGCAGCTTGGCCGATAGAGAAAGACTAGCGTCAGATACGCAGTATTTT | CASSLADRERLASDTQYF
NA | TRBJ2-1 | 14 | TRBV30 | NA | TGTGCCTGGAGGTATAGGACCCCCCACAATGAGCAGTTCTTC | CAWRYRTPHNEQFF
NA | TRBJ2-7 | 15 | TRBV12-2 | NA | TGTGCAAGTCGCTTGGACAGGGATAGCTCCTACGAGCAGTACTTC | CASRLDRDSSYEQYF
TRBD1 | TRBJ2-7 | 15 | TRBV6-1 | NA | TGTGCCAGCATGATAACGGGCAGGGGGCCCTACGAGCAGTACTTC | CASMITGRGPYEQYF
NA | TRBJ2-2 | 14 | TRBV7-7 | NA | TGTGCTAGCAGCTTAGGGGGGAATGGCGGGGAGCTGTTTTTT | CASSLGGNGGELFF
TRBD1 | TRBJ1-2 | 14 | TRBV5-1 | NA | TGCGCCAGCAGCTTGTCGGGACAGGGGAATGGCTACACCTTC | CASSLSGQGNGYTF
NA | TRBJ2-1 | 14 | TRBV15 | NA | TGTGCCACCAGCAGAATTACAGGCTTCCAAGGGCAGTTCTTC | CATSRITGFQGQFF
NA | TRBJ2-3 | 15 | TRBV10-3 | NA | TGTGCCACTGCCAGGGGGGGTGCTAGCACAGATACGCAGTATTTT | CATARGGASTDTQYF
TRBD2 | TRBJ2-7 | 14 | TRBV5-1 | NA | TGCGCCAGCAGCTTGGAATCCCGGGGGGGCGAGCAGTACTTC | CASSLESRGGEQYF
TRBD2 | TRBJ2-1 | 15 | TRBV29-1 | NA | TGCAGCGTTGTTTCTGGACTAGCGGTTTACAATGAGCAGTTCTTC | CSVVSGLAVYNEQFF
NA | TRBJ2-1 | 16 | TRBV9 | NA | TGTGCCAGCAGCGCCCCCGGGACATCAACAACCCATGAGCAGTTCTTC | CASSAPGTSTTHEQFF
TRBD2 | TRBJ2-2 | 17 | TRBV7-2 | NA | TGTGCCAGCAGCCCAGGACTAGCGGGAGTTGGACCCGGGGAGCTGTTTTTT | CASSPGLAGVGPGELFF
TRBD1 | TRBJ2-7 | 15 | TRBV6-1 | NA | TGTGCCAGCAGTGAAAAGGGGACAGGGACGGGCGAGCAGTACTTC | CASSEKGTGTGEQYF
TRBD1 | TRBJ1-3 | 14 | TRBV6-5 | NA | TGTGCCAGCGGGGGACAGGGCAAGAGGAACACCATATATTTT | CASGGQGKRNTIYF
NA | TRBJ1-2 | 13 | TRBV7-2 | NA | TGTGCCAGCAGCTTATACAGGGTTGATGGCTACACCTTC | CASSLYRVDGYTF
TRBD1 | TRBJ1-2 | 14 | TRBV19 | NA | TGTGCCAGTACGACAGGGGATCCAAACTATGGCTACACCTTC | CASTTGDPNYGYTF
NA | TRBJ2-1 | 15 | TRBV7-2 | NA | TGTGCCAGCAGCTCACTTGGACTACTCTACAATGAGCAGTTCTTC | CASSSLGLLYNEQFF
TRBD2 | TRBJ2-7 | 15 | TRBV11-2 | NA | TGTGCCAGCAGCTTAGACGGCGGGGGGACCTACGAGCAGTACTTC | CASSLDGGGTYEQYF
TRBD2 | TRBJ2-1 | 16 | TRBV19 | NA | TGTGCCAGTAGTACCCCCGGGAGGGGGGGTTACAATGAGCAGTTCTTC | CASSTPGRGGYNEQFF